One TCR beta chain is described in this entry. The data were taken from a study of blood T cell repertoires in COVID-19. Study-level background: Sites in the United States, Italy and Spain provided acute and convalescent COVID-19 samples. PBMCs, B-cell-depleted T cells, or T cells were the source of the cDNA or gDNA that made up the material.

Deletions cut 0 bases from V and 1 base from J, with 19 bases between. Looked up from germline, CDR1 is KGHDR and CDR2 is SFDVKD. The CDR3 extends over 19 amino acids. Per the authors' pipeline: From reference gene primer amplification, estimates of nucleated cell counts were derived. The data were produced by immunoSEQ multiplex PCR, yet TCRdb's version contains in-frame clones alone and is incomplete. The D gene and trimming were derived from the DNA, and the V and J assignments and clone size from that table. The sample lists 75,000 to 100,000 clones; 82% were seen once. The sequenced sample consisted of peripheral blood. The receptor's source is a human donor in a cohort sampled during active COVID-19. The V and J genes are TRBV24-1 and TRBJ2-3, with a weak D call TRBD2 (6 bases). CDR3 amino acids: CATSDLVGGGIFGTDTQYF. The CDR3 DNA reads as TGTGCCACCAGTGATTTGGTCGGGGGTGGGATTTTCGGCACAGATACGCAGTATTTT.